The 32 T cell receptor beta chains below all came from one sample that was sequenced in a study of cytotoxic CD8 clonotypes in ibrutinib-treated CLL. The assay was immunoSEQ multiplex PCR, and TCRdb's table has in-frame clones only and misses some. Here the sample spans under 200,000 clones, roughly 86% being singletons. Sequencing was performed on PBMCs, taken after 12 months of ibrutinib treatment. The receptor source for this set is a human donor with chronic lymphocytic leukemia.

V usage is TRBV10-1 and J usage is TRBJ2-7, with 7 nucleotides matching TRBD1. The CDR3 has 15 amino acids. After removal of 5 bases from V and 7 bases from J, the junction contained 14 bases not matched to a gene. CDR1 is WNHNN and CDR2 is SYGVQD in the germline V gene (reference sequence). This CDR3 reads CASSSLDRADGEQYF. Written as DNA, the CDR3 is TGCGCCAGCAGTTCTCTCGACAGGGCTGACGGGGAGCAGTACTTC.

V usage is TRBV30 and J usage is TRBJ2-7; D not resolved. This CDR3 is built from 12 residues. Germline CDR1 reads GTSNPN; CDR2 reads SVGIG (reference sequence). Trimming left V 3 bases short and J 1 base short, with 7 bases between. CDR3 nucleotide sequence: TGTGCCTGGAGCGTACGATCCTACGAGCAGTACTTC. Translating gives CAWSVRSYEQYF. Together with reference TRBV30 and TRBJ2-7, the CDR3 gives the full variable domain: SQTIHQWPATLVQPVGSPLSLECTVEGTSNPNLYWYRQAAGRGLQLLFYSVGIGQISSEVPQNLSASRPQDRQFILSSKKLLLSDSGFYLCAWSVRSYEQYFGPGTRLTVT.

The table lists this clone with a count of one. The rearrangement joins TRBV19 to TRBJ1-4; 9 bases line up with TRBD1. The CDR3 has 14 residues. J was trimmed by 7 bases and V by 10 bases; bases with no gene match: 10. From germline, CDR1 is LNHDA and CDR2 SQIVND (reference sequence). This chain's CDR3 is CATHSGQGSEKLFF. CDR3 bases: TGTGCCACCCATTCGGGACAGGGAAGTGAAAAACTGTTTTTT.

This clone was observed a single time. The V call is TRBV28, the J call TRBJ2-5, with D possibly being TRBD2 (6 bases). The CDR3 is 16 amino acids. Trimming pared 6 bases from V and 5 bases from J, leaving 22 bases between. Looked up from germline, CDR1 is MDHEN and CDR2 is SYDVKM. CDR3 sequence (DNA): TGTGCCAGCAGGACCTTCCGGTGGGAGGAGTTGGAGACCCAGTACTTC. This codes for CASRTFRWEELETQYF.

This clone appeared a single time. J is TRBJ2-2 and V is TRBV4-1, with D uncertain. Germline loops: CDR1 MGHRA, CDR2 YSYEKL. Deletions cut 0 bases from V and 8 bases from J, with 7 bases between. The CDR3 is made up of 13 amino acids. The CDR3 DNA reads as TGCGCCAGCAGCCAAGATATGGAGGGGGAGCTGTTTTTT. Translating it yields CASSQDMEGELFF.

The chain links TRBV28 to TRBJ2-7; D uncertain. The CDR3 covers 15 residues. Germline values: CDR1 MDHEN, CDR2 SYDVKM. With 9 bases removed from V and 3 bases from J, the gap between germline ends came to 21 bases. As DNA, the CDR3 is TGTGCCAGTGGGAACAGACGGAGCAGATACTACGAGCAGTACTTC. It translates to CASGNRRSRYYEQYF.

This clone was seen a handful of times. CDR3: CASRAADRGRSTEAFF. CDR3 nucleotides: TGTGCCAGCAGAGCCGCGGACAGGGGGCGAAGCACTGAAGCTTTCTTT. V and J are TRBV27 and TRBJ1-1; 11 nucleotides match TRBD1. This CDR3 region has 16 residues. CDR1 is MNHEY, CDR2 SMNVEV, per germline (reference sequence). Trimming at V came to 6 bases and at J to 4 bases, leaving 10 bases not matched to a gene.

The J gene is TRBJ2-2, the V gene TRBV19; D not resolved. Trimming stripped 5 bases from V and 4 bases from J, with 8 bases between. This CDR3 has 13 amino acids. Germline values: CDR1 LNHDA, CDR2 SQIVND (reference sequence). The CDR3 is CASSSTGTGELFF. For the CDR3, the DNA is TGTGCCAGTAGTTCCACGGGCACCGGGGAGCTGTTTTTT.

The chain is built from TRBV7-2 and TRBJ2-5, with TRBD2 identical over 8 bases. The CDR3 has 15 amino acids. Trimming cost V 2 bases and J 5 bases; bases outside gene matches: 7. From germline, CDR1 is SGHTA and CDR2 FQGNSA. CDR3 in amino acids: CASSLLRGGRETQYF. CDR3 DNA sequence: TGTGCCAGCAGCTTATTACGGGGGGGCCGGGAGACCCAGTACTTC.

The chain couples TRBV9 to TRBJ2-3, with 15 nucleotides matching TRBD2. Trimming at V came to 4 bases and at J to 7 bases, leaving 4 bases not matched to a gene. CDR3 length: 15 residues. Germline assignment: CDR1 SGDLS and CDR2 YYNGEE. The CDR3 coding sequence is TGTGCCAGCAGCTCCGGGACTAGCGGGAGGTATACGCAGTATTTT. It encodes CASSSGTSGRYTQYF.

V gene TRBV14 combines with J gene TRBJ1-6; possible D gene TRBD1, 5 bases. The germline V gene encodes CDR1 SGHDN and CDR2 FVKESK. The CDR3 contains 15 residues. Trimming removed 6 bases at V and 7 bases at J, with 16 bases between. The CDR3: CASSPGVHRNSPLHF. In DNA, the CDR3 is TGTGCCAGCAGTCCGGGGGTCCATAGGAATTCACCCCTCCACTTT.

This clone was recorded a few times. The chain is built from TRBV2 and TRBJ1-1; TRBD1 might be the D (5 bases). The germline gives CDR1 SNHLY, CDR2 FYNNEI. With 7 bases removed from V and 1 base from J, the gap between germline ends came to 10 bases. The CDR3 totals 13 residues. CDR3 amino acids: CASKEGWNTEAFF. The DNA for the CDR3 is TGTGCCAGCAAAGAGGGGTGGAACACTGAAGCTTTCTTT.

V is TRBV5-3 and J is TRBJ2-4, with unresolved D. TRBV5-3 is assigned to the ORF class and has an uncertain function. Deletions cut 5 bases from V and 0 bases from J, with 15 bases between. The CDR3 runs 16 residues. CDR3 coding DNA: TGTGCCAGAAGAGGAAGAGAACTCAAAGCCAAAAACATTCAGTACTTC. Amino acids: CARRGRELKAKNIQYF.

The chain couples TRBV27 to TRBJ2-2, with 8 bases aligning to TRBD2. Germline V gene data show CDR1 as MNHEY and CDR2 as SMNVEV (reference sequence). V was pared by 7 bases and J by 6 bases, with 7 bases of the junction left unmatched. The CDR3 covers 14 residues. CDR3 amino acids: CASMTLAGPGELFF. CDR3 bases: TGTGCCAGCATGACATTAGCGGGGCCCGGGGAGCTGTTTTTT.

This clone has just one count. V is TRBV19 and J is TRBJ2-2; unclear D gene. The CDR3 totals 14 residues. The germline V gene encodes CDR1 LNHDA and CDR2 SQIVND (reference sequence). V was shortened by 7 bases and J by 0 bases, with 9 bases between the two germline ends. The CDR3 region has the DNA TGTGCCAGTATTAGGCAGCCGAACACCGGGGAGCTGTTTTTT. Its protein product is CASIRQPNTGELFF.

The sample holds a few counts of this clone. The rearrangement uses TRBV28 and TRBJ1-3; D gene unclear. CDR3 length: 15 amino acids. Germline V gives CDR1 MDHEN, CDR2 SYDVKM. The V end was cut by 3 bases, the J end by 7 bases, with 16 bases between. CDR3 region: CASSFSRRSRNTIYF. DNA of the CDR3: TGTGCCAGCAGTTTCTCCAGGCGCTCCCGGAACACCATATATTTT.

This clone appeared once. V is TRBV5-4 and J is TRBJ2-1; D possibly matches TRBD1 or TRBD2 (6 bases each). The germline V gene encodes CDR1 SGHNT and CDR2 YYREEE (reference sequence). V was trimmed by 10 bases and J by 7 bases, leaving 30 bases between them. The CDR3 is made up of 17 amino acids. The CDR3 DNA reads as TGTGCCGAAACAATGGTGGGGGCTCGGCGGGGTGGGAATGAGCAGTTCTTC. Residues: CAETMVGARRGGNEQFF.

V is TRBV10-1 and J is TRBJ2-1, with 11 bases aligning to TRBD2. Germline V gene data show CDR1 as WNHNN and CDR2 as SYGVQD (reference sequence). After removal of 8 bases from V and 0 bases from J, the junction contained 6 bases not matched to a gene. The CDR3 loop spans 16 amino acids. DNA for the CDR3: TGCGCCAGCGGTAGCGGGGGGGGGAGCTCCTACAATGAGCAGTTCTTC. Translating it yields CASGSGGGSSYNEQFF.

This chain links TRBV27 with TRBJ1-1, with D possibly being TRBD1 (5 bases). Per germline, CDR1 MNHEY and CDR2 SMNVEV (reference sequence). The V end was cut by 10 bases, the J end by 2 bases, with 17 bases between. This CDR3 has 14 residues. The CDR3 spells CATRRSRGNTEAFF. Here the CDR3 DNA reads TGTGCCACCAGACGGTCTAGGGGAAACACTGAAGCTTTCTTT.

The V gene is TRBV6-5, the J gene TRBJ1-2, with TRBD1 as a possible D gene (6 bases). Trimming took off 6 bases at V and 5 bases at J, with 16 bases between the two ends. The CDR3 has 14 residues. CDR1 and CDR2 (germline): MNHEY, SVGAGI. The CDR3: CASRKPGAGYGYTF. CDR3 DNA sequence: TGTGCCAGCAGGAAACCGGGGGCAGGGTATGGCTACACCTTC.

This rearrangement joins TRBV6-1 to TRBJ1-6; the D is unclear. V was pared by 3 bases and J by 4 bases, with 10 bases between. CDR1 MNHNS and CDR2 SASEGT come from the germline V gene. The length of the CDR3 is 15 residues. CDR3 in amino acids: CASSEGQIYNSPLHF. The CDR3, as DNA: TGTGCCAGCAGTGAGGGTCAGATATATAATTCACCCCTCCACTTT.

Note on this clone: Other DNA variants within this sample encode the same CDR3. This chain links TRBV18 with TRBJ2-3; D not resolved. Germline assignment: CDR1 KGHSH and CDR2 LQKENI. This CDR3 is built from 13 residues. Deletions cut 3 bases from V and 3 bases from J, with 7 bases between. CDR3 sequence reads: CASSPGSTDTQYF. In DNA form, the CDR3 reads TGTGCCAGCTCACCTGGCAGTACAGATACGCAGTATTTT.

The chain is built from TRBV7-3 and TRBJ2-7; 8 positions agree with TRBD2. Germline trimming cut 4 bases from V and 5 bases from J; bases unmatched to any gene: 16. This CDR3 region has 17 residues. CDR1 and CDR2 from the germline V gene are SGHTA and FQGTGA. Here the CDR3 reads CASSSQGAQRETNEQYF. In DNA, the CDR3 is TGTGCCAGCAGCTCCCAGGGTGCCCAGCGGGAGACCAACGAGCAGTACTTC.

The V gene is TRBV7-3, the J gene TRBJ2-2; 7 bases map to TRBD2. The CDR3 is made up of 14 amino acids. Germline lookup yields CDR1 SGHTA and CDR2 FQGTGA. Trimming at V came to 5 bases and at J to 5 bases, leaving 5 bases not matched to a gene. CDR3 coding DNA: TGTGCCAGCAGCCCCCGGGACTATACCGGGGAGCTGTTTTTT. Translated: CASSPRDYTGELFF.

The chain has TRBV18 and TRBJ2-5, with D uncertain. CDR3 length: 13 amino acids. CDR1 is KGHSH and CDR2 is LQKENI in the germline V gene. Trimming took off 4 bases at V and 5 bases at J, with 11 bases between the two ends. The CDR3 here is CASSLSLAETQYF. The DNA for the CDR3 is TGTGCCAGCTCACTCTCCCTTGCGGAGACCCAGTACTTC.

V and J are TRBV9 and TRBJ2-7, with D possibly matching TRBD2 (6 bases). With 6 bases removed from V and 3 bases from J, the gap between germline ends came to 16 bases. This CDR3 comprises 14 residues. CDR1 and CDR2 from the germline V gene are SGDLS and YYNGEE. As DNA, the CDR3 is TGTGCCAGCAACCCGGGGGAATATGACTACGAGCAGTACTTC. This encodes CASNPGEYDYEQYF.

The chain employs TRBV4-2 and TRBJ2-2; the D is unclear. This CDR3 comprises 14 residues. The V gene's germline CDR1 is LGHNA and CDR2 YNFKEQ. V was trimmed by 0 bases and J by 8 bases, leaving 10 bases between them. The CDR3, as DNA: TGTGCCAGCAGCCAAGATCCCCCGCCGGGGGAGCTGTTTTTT. Protein sequence: CASSQDPPPGELFF.

The chain links TRBV27 to TRBJ2-3; no clear D. Per germline, CDR1 MNHEY and CDR2 SMNVEV (reference sequence). The V end was cut by 2 bases, the J end by 4 bases, with 10 bases between. The CDR3 is 14 amino acids. The CDR3 protein is CASSLMAGADTQYF. The CDR3 nucleotides read TGTGCCAGCAGTTTAATGGCCGGCGCAGATACGCAGTATTTT.

The J gene is TRBJ1-2, the V gene TRBV19; D is unresolved. Trimming removed 6 bases at V and 0 bases at J, with 5 bases between. The germline gives CDR1 LNHDA, CDR2 SQIVND (reference sequence). This CDR3 comprises 12 residues. The CDR3 loop reads CASRLTNYGYTF. In DNA, the CDR3 is TGTGCCAGTAGGTTGACTAACTATGGCTACACCTTC.

This sequence joins TRBV15 and TRBJ1-4; 8 positions match TRBD1. CDR3 size: 16 residues. V dropped 2 bases and J dropped 2; count of bases not matched to a gene: 4. Germline CDR1 is LNHNV and CDR2 is YYDKDF (reference sequence). CDR3 in amino acids: CATSRWTGPTNEKLFF. DNA of the CDR3: TGTGCCACCAGCAGATGGACAGGGCCTACTAATGAAAAACTGTTTTTT.

The CDR3 DNA reads TGTGCCAGCTCACGAGCCGATGGTGAAAAACTGTTTTTT. It specifies CASSRADGEKLFF. The J gene is TRBJ1-4, the V gene TRBV18; D gene ambiguous. Germline values: CDR1 KGHSH, CDR2 LQKENI. This CDR3 contains 13 residues. V dropped 4 bases and J dropped 7 bases, with 10 bases sitting between them. The complete variable domain, with remaining parts taken from reference TRBV18 and TRBJ1-4, reads NAGVMQNPRHLVRRRGQEARLRCSPMKGHSHVYWYRQLPEEGLKFMVYLQKENIIDESGMPKERFSAEFPKEGPSILRIQQVVRGDSAAYFCASSRADGEKLFFGSGTQLSVL.

There are a few counts of this clone. This sequence joins TRBV27 and TRBJ2-7; 12 bases agree with TRBD1. J gave up 4 bases and V 3 bases, and 7 bases lay outside the gene matches. In germline, CDR1 is MNHEY, CDR2 SMNVEV (reference sequence). The CDR3 covers 16 residues. The DNA of the CDR3 is TGTGCCAGCAGTTTCCGGCCGGGACAGGGGGCTTACGAGCAGTACTTC. Its translation is CASSFRPGQGAYEQYF.